Only a few counts were recorded for the clone carrying this T cell receptor (beta chain). Its antigen is undetermined. The isolated RNA, all of it, was reverse transcribed, so expressed TCRB transcripts were what got sequenced. The read count averaged approximately 4 million across naive, central memory and regulatory T cell samples. Libraries were prepared by immunoSEQ multiplex PCR; TCRdb keeps only in-frame clonotypes and omits some of them. In the table there are about 650,000 clones, over 10% of which are singletons. This record belongs to a study of beta chain features in type 1 diabetes. Study-level results: Researchers report that Type 1 diabetes patients had moderately but significantly shorter TCRB CDR3s across all four CD4+ subsets. Any HLA effect on TCRB rearrangement was left unresolved by small sub-analyses. Healthy donors had naive, central memory and Treg TCRB repertoires that appeared less similar than those seen among patients.

Trimming took 7 bases from V and 0 from J, leaving 9 bases between them. The germline V gene has CDR1 SEHNR and CDR2 FQNEAQ (reference sequence). CDR3 length: 13 residues. The V gene is TRBV7-9, the J gene TRBJ2-5; D gene uncertain. The receptor comes from a man aged 25 to 45 with type 1 diabetes. The sample consisted of naive CD4+ T cells from blood. This CDR3 reads CASKLSNQETQYF. The CDR3 nucleotides are TGTGCCAGCAAGCTCTCAAACCAAGAGACCCAGTACTTC.